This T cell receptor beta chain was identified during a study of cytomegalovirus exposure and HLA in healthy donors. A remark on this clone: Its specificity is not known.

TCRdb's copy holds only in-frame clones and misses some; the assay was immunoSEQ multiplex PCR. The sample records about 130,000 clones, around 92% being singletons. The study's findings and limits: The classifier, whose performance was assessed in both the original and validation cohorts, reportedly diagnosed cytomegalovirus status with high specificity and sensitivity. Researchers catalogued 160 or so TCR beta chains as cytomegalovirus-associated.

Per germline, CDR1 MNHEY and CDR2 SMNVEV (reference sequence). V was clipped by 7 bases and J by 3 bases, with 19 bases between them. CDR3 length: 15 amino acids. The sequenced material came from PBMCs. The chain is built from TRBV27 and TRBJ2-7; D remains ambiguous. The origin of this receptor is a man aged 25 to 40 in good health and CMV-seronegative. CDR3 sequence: CASTRPRYPDYEQYF. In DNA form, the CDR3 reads TGTGCCAGCACCCGTCCGCGGTACCCCGACTACGAGCAGTACTTC.